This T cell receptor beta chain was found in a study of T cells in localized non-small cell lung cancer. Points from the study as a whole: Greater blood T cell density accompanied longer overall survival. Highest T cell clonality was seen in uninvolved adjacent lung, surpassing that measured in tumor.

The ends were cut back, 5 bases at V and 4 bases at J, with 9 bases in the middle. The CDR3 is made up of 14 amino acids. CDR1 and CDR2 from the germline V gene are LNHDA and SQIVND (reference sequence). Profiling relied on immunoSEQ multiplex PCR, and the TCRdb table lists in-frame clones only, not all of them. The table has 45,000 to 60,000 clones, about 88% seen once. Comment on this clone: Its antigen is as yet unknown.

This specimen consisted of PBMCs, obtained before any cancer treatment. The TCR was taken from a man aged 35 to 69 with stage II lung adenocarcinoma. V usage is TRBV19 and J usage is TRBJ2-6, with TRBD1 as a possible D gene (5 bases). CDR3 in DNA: TGTGCCAGTAGTTCGACAGACGGGGCCAACGTCCTGACTTTC. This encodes CASSSTDGANVLTF.